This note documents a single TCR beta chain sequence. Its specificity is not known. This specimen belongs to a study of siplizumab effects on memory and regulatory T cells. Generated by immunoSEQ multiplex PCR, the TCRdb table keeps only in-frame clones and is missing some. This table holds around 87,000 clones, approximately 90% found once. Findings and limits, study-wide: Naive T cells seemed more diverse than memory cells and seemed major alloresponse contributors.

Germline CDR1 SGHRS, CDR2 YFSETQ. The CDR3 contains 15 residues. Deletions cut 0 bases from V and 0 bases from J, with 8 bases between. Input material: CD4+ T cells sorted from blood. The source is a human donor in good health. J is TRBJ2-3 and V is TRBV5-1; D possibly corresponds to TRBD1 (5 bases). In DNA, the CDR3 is TGCGCCAGCAGCTTGGACCAGGGCAGCACAGATACGCAGTATTTT. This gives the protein CASSLDQGSTDTQYF.